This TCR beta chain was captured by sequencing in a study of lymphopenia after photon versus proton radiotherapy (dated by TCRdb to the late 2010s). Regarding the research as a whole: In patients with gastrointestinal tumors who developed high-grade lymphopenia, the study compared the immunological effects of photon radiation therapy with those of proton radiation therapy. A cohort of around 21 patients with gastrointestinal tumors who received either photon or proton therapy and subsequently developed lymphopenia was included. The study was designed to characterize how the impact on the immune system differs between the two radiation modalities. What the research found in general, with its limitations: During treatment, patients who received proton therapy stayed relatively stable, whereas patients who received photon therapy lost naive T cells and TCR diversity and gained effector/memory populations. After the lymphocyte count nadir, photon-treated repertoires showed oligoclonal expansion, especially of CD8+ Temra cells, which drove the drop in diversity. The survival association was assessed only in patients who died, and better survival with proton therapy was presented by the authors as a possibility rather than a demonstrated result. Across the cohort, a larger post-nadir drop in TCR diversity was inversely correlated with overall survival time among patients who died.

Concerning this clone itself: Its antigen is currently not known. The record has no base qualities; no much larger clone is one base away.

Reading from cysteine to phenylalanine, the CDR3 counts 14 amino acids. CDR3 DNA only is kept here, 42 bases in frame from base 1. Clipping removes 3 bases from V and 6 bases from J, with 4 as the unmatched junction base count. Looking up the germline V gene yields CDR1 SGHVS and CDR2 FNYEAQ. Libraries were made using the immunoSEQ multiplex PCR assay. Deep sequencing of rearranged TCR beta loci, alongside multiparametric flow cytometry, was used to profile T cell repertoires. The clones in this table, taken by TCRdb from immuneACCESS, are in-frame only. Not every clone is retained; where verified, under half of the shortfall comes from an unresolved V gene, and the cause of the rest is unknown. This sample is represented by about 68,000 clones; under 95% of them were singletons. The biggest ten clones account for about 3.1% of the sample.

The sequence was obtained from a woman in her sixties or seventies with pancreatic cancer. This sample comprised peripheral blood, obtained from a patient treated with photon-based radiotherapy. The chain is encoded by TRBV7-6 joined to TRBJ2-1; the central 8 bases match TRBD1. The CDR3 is CASSLQQGGNEQFF. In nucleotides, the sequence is TGTGCCAGCAGCTTGCAACAGGGGGGCAATGAGCAGTTCTTC.